This entry concerns a single T cell receptor (beta chain). CDR1 is MNHEY and CDR2 is SMNVEV in the germline V gene (reference sequence). V lost 5 bases, J lost 4 bases, and 11 bases stayed unmatched. This CDR3 region has 17 residues. The source of the sample is a study of response to subunit inactivated influenza vaccine. TCRdb itself ran the RT-PCR reads through MiXCR, one entry per CDR3 protein. The table records about 170,000 distinct CDR3 sequences, over 9.5% of them present only once. This sample also belongs to another study, concerning T cells expressing NK-cell markers. Per that paper: 5'RACE template switching built TCR beta cDNA with unique molecular identifiers.

Sequencing was performed on CD8+ T cells sorted from PBMCs, taken roughly 13 days after vaccination. This clonotype originated in a man aged 45-65 years who received an inactivated influenza vaccine. The chain combines TRBV27 with TRBJ2-2; 9 positions agree with TRBD2. The chain's CDR3 is CASSLPLAGRVTGELFF. CDR3 coding DNA: TGTGCCAGCAGTCTCCCACTAGCGGGTCGTGTCACCGGGGAGCTGTTTTTT.